Below, one T cell receptor (beta chain) is given with its context. The source of the sample is a study of patients and donors after allogeneic stem cell transplantation. TCRdb itself ran the RT-PCR reads through MiXCR, one entry per CDR3 protein. The sample contains about 150,000 distinct CDR3 sequences, 24% of which appear only once. The CDR3 is 16 residues long. CDR1 is SQVTM, CDR2 ANQGSEA, per germline. The ends lost 4 bases at V and 0 bases at J; junction bases unmatched: 11. This chain joins TRBV29-1 and TRBJ1-1; TRBD1 matches 7 bases. The material sequenced was blood, either unsorted or a sorted T cell fraction (not recorded which). The clonotype comes from a human donor who was either an allogeneic HSCT recipient or a stem cell or donor lymphocyte infusion donor (not recorded which). It is not recorded whose cells these are; they may come from a transplant donor. This CDR3 is CSVGGTVRGMNTEAFF. The CDR3 DNA reads TGCAGCGTTGGAGGGACAGTGAGAGGGATGAACACTGAAGCTTTCTTT. The whole variable domain, remainder taken from reference TRBV29-1 and TRBJ1-1, is SAVISQKPSRDICQRGTSLTIQCQVDSQVTMMFWYRQQPGQSLTLIATANQGSEATYESGFVIDKFPISRPNLTFSTLTVSNMSPEDSSIYLCSVGGTVRGMNTEAFFGQGTRLTVV.